These 11 T cell receptor beta chains were sequenced from one sample in a study of CD8+CD57+ T cells in acquired aplastic anemia. Patients sequenced had flow cytometry evidence of CD8+CD57+ cell expansion. Researchers used genomic DNA as the template to profile TCR beta VDJ and CDR3. TCRdb used MiXCR to reprocess the reads, holding one entry per CDR3 protein. The profile covers around 200,000 distinct CDR3 sequences, with roughly 65% appearing a single time and approximately 46% taken by the ten largest. Sequencing was done on a sample of sorted CD4+, CD8+, or CD8+CD57+ T cells (not recorded which) from PBMCs. Source of these receptors: a human donor with aplastic anemia.

This chain connects TRBV6-2 or TRBV6-3 to TRBJ2-7, with D hard to call. This CDR3 has 15 amino acids. The germline V gene encodes CDR1 MNHEY and CDR2 SVGEGT. Deletions cut 2 bases from V and 3 bases from J, with 14 bases between. CDR3 bases: TGTGCCAGCAGTTACGCTAAGGTTCCCCTCTACGAGCAGTACTTC. Protein product: CASSYAKVPLYEQYF.

The chain joins TRBV5-4 to TRBJ2-1; D is perhaps TRBD1 (6 bases). The germline CDR1 and CDR2 sequences are SGHNT and YYREEE (reference sequence). The CDR3 is 13 amino acids. The ends were cut back, 3 bases at V and 4 bases at J, with 8 bases in the middle. The CDR3 is CASSSDRYNEQFF. In DNA, the CDR3 is TGTGCCAGCAGCTCAGACAGGTACAATGAGCAGTTCTTC.

There are many counts of this clonotype. CDR3 amino acids: CASSEWLREKLFF. The CDR3 DNA reads TGTGCCAGCAGTGAATGGTTGCGGGAAAAACTGTTTTTT. The chain uses TRBV6-1 and TRBJ1-4; D gene ambiguous. This CDR3 is built from 13 residues. The V and J ends lost 2 bases and 8 bases respectively, with 9 bases between them. The germline V gene encodes CDR1 MNHNS and CDR2 SASEGT.

This clonotype was found a few times. The V and J genes are TRBV29-1 and TRBJ1-4; no definite D call. There are 11 residues in the CDR3. Germline CDR1 is SQVTM and CDR2 is ANQGSEA. Trimming shortened V by 3 bases and J by 5 bases, and 4 bases separated the two germline ends. In DNA form, the CDR3 reads TGCAGCGTTGACAGGAATGAAAAACTGTTTTTT. It is translated as CSVDRNEKLFF.

The sample holds many counts of this clonotype. This chain joins TRBV9 and TRBJ2-1; 9 bases line up with TRBD2. V gave up 0 bases and J gave up 0 bases; unmatched junction bases: 7. The CDR3 consists of 18 residues. Germline V gene lookup returns CDR1 SGDLS and CDR2 YYNGEE. CDR3 coding DNA: TGTGCCAGCAGCGTAGCGCCCAGCGGGGGGAGCTCCTACAATGAGCAGTTCTTC. This gives the protein CASSVAPSGGSSYNEQFF.

J is TRBJ1-6 and V is TRBV15; D perhaps matches TRBD1 (5 bases). Looked up from germline, CDR1 is LNHNV and CDR2 is YYDKDF (reference sequence). V was pared by 1 base and J by 8 bases, with 12 bases between. The CDR3 covers 15 residues. CDR3 sequence: CATSRGRGVDSPLHF. DNA of the CDR3: TGTGCCACCAGCAGAGGGAGGGGAGTGGATTCACCCCTCCACTTT.

The chain uses TRBV7-2 and TRBJ2-1, with TRBD1 as a possible D gene (5 bases). Trimming pared 4 bases from V and 7 bases from J, leaving 11 bases between. The CDR3 is 13 residues long. CDR1 is SGHTA and CDR2 is FQGNSA in the germline V gene. CDR3 region: CASSSPGRNEQFF. Here the CDR3 DNA reads TGTGCCAGCAGCTCCCCAGGGCGAAATGAGCAGTTCTTC.

This clonotype was detected ten times or more. The chain has TRBV24-1 and TRBJ2-5, with D perhaps matching TRBD1 (5 bases). This CDR3 comprises 15 residues. Germline V gives CDR1 KGHDR, CDR2 SFDVKD. V lost 6 bases and J lost 0, with 13 bases in between. CDR3 DNA: TGTGCCACCAGTACCCACGACAGCGACCAAGAGACCCAGTACTTC. Protein sequence: CATSTHDSDQETQYF.

The chain recombines TRBV7-8 with TRBJ2-5; D call uncertain. V was trimmed by 1 base and J by 1 base, leaving 4 bases between them. This CDR3 has 13 residues. Germline values: CDR1 SGHVS, CDR2 FQNEAQ. CDR3 sequence (DNA): TGTGCCAGCAGCTTAGTGGTCCAAGAGACCCAGTACTTC. Residues: CASSLVVQETQYF.

Note on this clonotype: A single base separates this from a much larger clone, so it may be a read error. The chain couples TRBV29-1 to TRBJ2-1; 9 positions match TRBD1. The CDR3 has 15 amino acids. Trimming at V came to 4 bases and at J to 6 bases, leaving 10 bases not matched to a gene. Germline loops: CDR1 SQVTM, CDR2 ANQGSEA. DNA for the CDR3: TGCAGCGTTGGAGACAACAGGGGGCTTATCAATGAGCAGTTCTTC. It translates to CSVGDNRGLINEQFF.

The chain employs TRBV10-3 and TRBJ2-3; 10 bases align to TRBD2. The CDR3 is 16 residues long. Germline CDR1 is ENHRY and CDR2 is SYGVKD. The V and J ends lost 4 bases and 0 bases, in that order; junction bases with no gene match: 4. The CDR3 reads CAISAKTSGSTDTQYF. CDR3 DNA: TGTGCCATCAGTGCCAAGACTAGCGGGAGCACAGATACGCAGTATTTT.